The clone carrying this T cell receptor (beta chain) was picked up a small number of times. Antigen specificity is unknown. The Oncomine TCR Beta short-read assay was applied to DNA of cultured CD4+ T cells. One entry per CDR3 protein results from TCRdb running MiXCR on the PCR reads. The sample has 20,000 to 30,000 distinct CDR3 sequences, under 70% seen once; the top ten hold approximately 2.8%. The data are from a study of vaccination and CD4 T cells after COVID-19. Whole-study findings and limits: Convalescent patients gained a median around 87% of their reactive clones only post-vaccination.

Treatment specified: roughly 11-day PBMC culture with coronavirus spike peptide pools or control peptides (ViraFEST assay). The CDR3 runs 15 residues. V dropped 8 bases and J dropped 9; count of bases not matched to a gene: 12. This clonotype was obtained from a human donor who had recovered from COVID-19. The sequenced sample consisted of CD4+ T cells from blood, cultured in vitro. The chain carries TRBV5-3 and TRBJ1-6, with 9 bases that match TRBD1. TRBV5-3 is assigned to the ORF class and has an uncertain function. The CDR3 DNA follows: TGTGCCAGCAGGACAGGGGCGGGTATCGGTTCACCCCTCCACTTT. Its protein product is CASRTGAGIGSPLHF.